This is a list of T cell receptor beta chains from one sample in a study of blood T cell repertoires in COVID-19. Measured with immunoSEQ multiplex PCR; TCRdb has only the in-frame clones, and not every one. The data show 100,000 to 150,000 clones, with about 84% seen just once and 5% to 6% held by the top ten. Sequencing was done on a sample of peripheral blood. Receptors originate from a human donor in a cohort sampled during active COVID-19. The CDR3 runs from the conserved cysteine through the conserved F or W. The D gene is left open where the match is weak. For some rows the clone size is stated as once, few or many, or as a class when expanded; others skip it.

size: few; D: -; V: TRBV6-5; J: TRBJ1-5; CDR3: CASRTGLHTPQHF; DNA: TGTGCCAGCAGAACAGGCTTGCACACGCCCCAGCATTTT
size: few; D: -; V: TRBV27; J: TRBJ1-5; CDR3: CASSLSELQPQHF; DNA: TGTGCCAGCAGTTTATCGGAGCTTCAGCCCCAGCATTTT
size: -; D: TRBD1; V: TRBV6-1; J: TRBJ1-2; CDR3: CASSEADRGIYGYTF; DNA: TGTGCCAGCAGTGAAGCGGACAGGGGTATCTATGGCTACACCTTC
size: few; D: TRBD2; V: TRBV7-8; J: TRBJ2-7; CDR3: CASSLARLAGGRRGYEQYF; DNA: TGTGCCAGCAGCTTAGCACGGCTCGCGGGAGGCCGCAGGGGCTACGAGCAGTACTTC
size: -; D: TRBD2; V: TRBV7-2; J: TRBJ2-1; CDR3: CASSLSGSRYNEQFF; DNA: TGTGCCAGCAGCCTTAGCGGGAGTAGGTACAATGAGCAGTTCTTC
size: few; D: -; V: TRBV28; J: TRBJ1-6; CDR3: CASSLYTSPLHF; DNA: TGTGCCAGCAGTTTATACACCTCACCCCTCCACTTT
size: -; D: TRBD2; V: TRBV5-1; J: TRBJ2-1; CDR3: CASSLTGTSGSSSFISYNEQFF; DNA: TGCGCCAGCAGCTTAACCGGGACTAGCGGGAGCAGCTCTTTTATATCCTACAATGAGCAGTTCTTC
size: once; D: TRBD1; V: TRBV3-1/TRBV3-2; J: TRBJ2-1; CDR3: CASSQGQGIYNEQFF; DNA: TGTGCCAGCAGCCAAGGACAGGGGATCTACAATGAGCAGTTCTTC
size: -; D: -; V: TRBV4-3; J: TRBJ2-7; CDR3: CASSQEWRGHYEQYF; DNA: TGCGCCAGCAGCCAAGAATGGCGGGGCCACTACGAGCAGTACTTC
size: -; D: -; V: TRBV5-1; J: TRBJ1-1; CDR3: CASSAGLANTEAFF; DNA: TGCGCCAGCAGCGCGGGACTGGCGAACACTGAAGCTTTCTTT
size: -; D: -; V: TRBV11-1; J: TRBJ1-3; CDR3: CASSHPRNTIYF; DNA: TGTGCCAGCAGCCATCCCCGGAACACCATATATTTT
size: -; D: TRBD2; V: TRBV7-9; J: TRBJ2-7; CDR3: CASSSFPGLAGGPPEQYF; DNA: TGTGCCAGCAGCTCGTTCCCGGGACTAGCGGGAGGGCCCCCCGAGCAGTACTTC
size: -; D: -; V: TRBV29-1; J: TRBJ2-1; CDR3: CSVVTGPSSYNEQFF; DNA: TGCAGCGTTGTCACAGGGCCCAGCTCCTACAATGAGCAGTTCTTC
size: -; D: -; V: TRBV27; J: TRBJ1-4; CDR3: CASSFLDPQGLGEKLFF; DNA: TGTGCCAGCAGTTTCCTGGATCCTCAGGGCCTTGGGGAAAAACTGTTTTTT
size: -; D: TRBD1; V: TRBV5-1; J: TRBJ1-3; CDR3: CASSWGQDPTVSGNTIYF; DNA: TGCGCCAGCAGCTGGGGACAGGACCCCACCGTCTCTGGAAACACCATATATTTT
size: -; D: -; V: TRBV19; J: TRBJ2-7; CDR3: CASSSATTGSYEQYF; DNA: TGTGCCAGTAGTAGCGCAACCACAGGGTCCTACGAGCAGTACTTC
size: -; D: TRBD1; V: TRBV13; J: TRBJ1-2; CDR3: CASSSYRGEGKANYGYTF; DNA: TGTGCCAGCAGCTCCTACAGGGGAGAGGGAAAAGCTAACTATGGCTACACCTTC
size: -; D: TRBD1; V: TRBV11-2; J: TRBJ1-1; CDR3: CASSYIRGTGISEAFF; DNA: TGTGCCAGCAGCTACATACGAGGGACAGGGATCAGTGAAGCTTTCTTT
size: -; D: TRBD2; V: TRBV7-6; J: TRBJ2-3; CDR3: CASSLRLAGKDTQYF; DNA: TGTGCCAGCAGCTTAAGACTAGCGGGAAAGGATACGCAGTATTTT
size: -; D: -; V: TRBV28; J: TRBJ2-4; CDR3: CASRNRRTLGDIQYF; DNA: TGTGCCAGCCGAAACCGACGGACCCTAGGGGACATTCAGTACTTC
size: -; D: -; V: TRBV6-1; J: TRBJ2-3; CDR3: CASSERRGRLHTDTQYF; DNA: TGTGCCAGCAGTGAAAGGAGGGGGCGGCTACACACAGATACGCAGTATTTT
size: -; D: TRBD2; V: TRBV6-5; J: TRBJ2-2; CDR3: CASSWTSGSSGELFF; DNA: TGTGCCAGCAGTTGGACTAGCGGGAGTTCCGGGGAGCTGTTTTTT
size: -; D: -; V: TRBV7-4; J: TRBJ2-7; CDR3: CASSWGTFLSSYEQYF; DNA: TGTGCCAGCAGCTGGGGGACTTTCCTAAGCTCCTACGAGCAGTACTTC
size: -; D: TRBD1; V: TRBV10-3; J: TRBJ1-4; CDR3: CAISDSQGAREKLFF; DNA: TGTGCCATCAGTGATTCACAGGGGGCAAGGGAAAAACTGTTTTTT
size: -; D: -; V: TRBV9; J: TRBJ2-7; CDR3: CASSPSDTSYEQYF; DNA: TGTGCCAGCAGCCCGTCGGACACTTCCTACGAGCAGTACTTC
size: -; D: TRBD2; V: TRBV4-1; J: TRBJ2-4; CDR3: CASSQRIVAGTDLAKNIQYF; DNA: TGCGCCAGCAGCCAAAGGATTGTAGCGGGAACTGATCTAGCCAAAAACATTCAGTACTTC
size: -; D: -; V: TRBV7-2; J: TRBJ1-2; CDR3: CASSLPLPQAPNGYTF; DNA: TGTGCCAGCAGTTTGCCTCTACCACAGGCACCCAATGGCTACACCTTC
size: -; D: -; V: TRBV9; J: TRBJ2-3; CDR3: CASSDQRADTQYF; DNA: TGTGCCAGCAGCGATCAGAGGGCAGATACGCAGTATTTT
size: -; D: TRBD1; V: TRBV19; J: TRBJ2-3; CDR3: CASSTTGFTDTQYF; DNA: TGTGCCAGTAGTACGACAGGGTTCACAGATACGCAGTATTTT
size: -; D: TRBD1; V: TRBV9; J: TRBJ1-2; CDR3: CASSVVGTDYGYTF; DNA: TGTGCCAGCAGCGTAGTGGGGACAGACTATGGCTACACCTTC
size: -; D: -; V: TRBV11-2; J: TRBJ2-3; CDR3: CASSSDVGTDTQYF; DNA: TGTGCCAGCAGCTCCGATGTAGGCACAGATACGCAGTATTTT
size: -; D: TRBD2; V: TRBV13; J: TRBJ2-1; CDR3: CASSLGRETSYNEQFF; DNA: TGTGCCAGCAGCTTAGGGCGGGAGACCTCCTACAATGAGCAGTTCTTC
size: -; D: -; V: TRBV6-5; J: TRBJ2-7; CDR3: CASSYDTGNEQYF; DNA: TGTGCCAGCAGTTATGATACAGGGAACGAGCAGTACTTC
size: -; D: TRBD2; V: TRBV3-1/TRBV3-2; J: TRBJ2-1; CDR3: CASSPTRLAGSIAYNEQFF; DNA: TGTGCCAGCAGCCCGACGCGACTAGCGGGAAGTATAGCCTACAATGAGCAGTTCTTC
size: -; D: TRBD2; V: TRBV28; J: TRBJ2-1; CDR3: CASRGGLESYNEQFF; DNA: TGTGCCAGCAGGGGGGGACTAGAATCCTACAATGAGCAGTTCTTC
size: -; D: -; V: TRBV28; J: TRBJ2-5; CDR3: CASRTGTENFQETQYF; DNA: TGTGCCAGCAGGACCGGGACTGAGAATTTCCAAGAGACCCAGTACTTC
size: -; D: TRBD2; V: TRBV9; J: TRBJ2-3; CDR3: CASGGAGGWTDTQYF; DNA: TGTGCCAGCGGGGGAGCGGGAGGATGGACAGATACGCAGTATTTT
size: -; D: TRBD2; V: TRBV7-2; J: TRBJ2-1; CDR3: CASSARTSRGSNEQFF; DNA: TGTGCCAGCAGCGCCCGGACTAGTCGGGGCTCCAATGAGCAGTTCTTC
size: -; D: TRBD1; V: TRBV5-6; J: TRBJ1-2; CDR3: CASSWDRGDNNYGYTF; DNA: TGTGCCAGCAGCTGGGACAGGGGGGATAATAACTATGGCTACACCTTC
size: -; D: -; V: TRBV6-2/TRBV6-3; J: TRBJ1-1; CDR3: CASSQDGFGGDTEAFF; DNA: TGTGCCAGCAGCCAGGACGGCTTTGGCGGGGACACTGAAGCTTTCTTT
size: -; D: -; V: TRBV14; J: TRBJ2-3; CDR3: CASSAMGGYRDTQYF; DNA: TGTGCCAGCAGCGCAATGGGGGGATACCGGGATACGCAGTATTTT
size: -; D: TRBD2; V: TRBV5-1; J: TRBJ2-7; CDR3: CASSPGLAGGPRGQYF; DNA: TGCGCCAGCAGCCCTGGACTAGCGGGAGGGCCAAGGGGGCAGTACTTC
size: -; D: TRBD1; V: TRBV7-9; J: TRBJ2-5; CDR3: CASSVRQGRETQYF; DNA: TGTGCCAGCAGCGTAAGACAGGGGAGAGAGACCCAGTACTTC
size: -; D: TRBD1; V: TRBV7-6; J: TRBJ2-5; CDR3: CASSSGQGQPGETQYF; DNA: TGTGCCAGCAGCTCGGGACAGGGACAACCTGGGGAGACCCAGTACTTC
size: few; D: TRBD1; V: TRBV10-1; J: TRBJ2-7; CDR3: CASRDQGAGNEQYF; DNA: TGCGCCAGCAGAGATCAGGGGGCAGGAAACGAGCAGTACTTC
size: -; D: -; V: TRBV11-2; J: TRBJ1-6; CDR3: CASSFIRQDSPLHF; DNA: TGTGCCAGCAGCTTCATCCGGCAGGATTCACCCCTCCACTTT
size: -; D: TRBD1; V: TRBV3-1/TRBV3-2; J: TRBJ2-7; CDR3: CASSPTGQGADEQYF; DNA: TGTGCCAGCAGCCCAACGGGACAGGGGGCTGATGAGCAGTACTTC
size: -; D: TRBD2; V: TRBV29-1; J: TRBJ2-3; CDR3: CSVAGLAEAPDTQYF; DNA: TGCAGCGTCGCTGGACTAGCGGAGGCCCCAGATACGCAGTATTTT
size: -; D: TRBD1; V: TRBV27; J: TRBJ1-2; CDR3: CASSITLGTGPNYGYTF; DNA: TGTGCCAGCAGCATTACCCTTGGGACAGGGCCGAACTATGGCTACACCTTC
size: -; D: TRBD2; V: TRBV7-2; J: TRBJ2-1; CDR3: CASSGLAGQREQFF; DNA: TGTGCCAGCAGCGGACTAGCGGGCCAGCGGGAGCAGTTCTTC